This T cell receptor beta chain appears in the sequencing data of a study of T-cell memory formation after mild COVID-19. Overall study: The TCR clusters were mostly specific to one donor.

Findings and caveats of the study: For contracting clones, CD4+ ones sat mainly in CM and EM, CD8+ in EMRA.

Looked up from germline, CDR1 is WNHNN and CDR2 is SYGVQD (reference sequence). Unmatched junction bases numbered 13, after V lost 8 bases and J lost 8 bases. This CDR3 has 16 residues. TCRdb re-derived calls from the 5' RACE reads in MiXCR, one entry per CDR3 protein. The sample contains roughly 150,000 distinct CDR3 sequences, around 13% of which appear only once. Turning to this clonotype: No antigen is known for it.

The gene calls are TRBV10-1 and TRBJ1-6; 9 bases line up with TRBD1. This clonotype was sampled from a man aged 18 to 35 who had mild COVID-19 (a few samples of this study predate the infection). Cell type and time point are not known. The sample comprised PBMCs or a T cell subset sorted from them (not recorded which). In nucleotides, the CDR3 is TGCGCCAGCCCTGAGACGGACAGGGGACAGGATTCACCCCTCCACTTT. Its translation is CASPETDRGQDSPLHF.